These T cell receptor beta chains were read from a single sample in a study of spatial heterogeneity in lung cancer. In TCRdb, the 5' RACE reads were re-called with MiXCR into one record per CDR3 protein. The sample has about 92,000 distinct CDR3 sequences; roughly 12% are singletons. The sample in question was PBMCs, obtained at surgery. The source is a male donor with early-stage non-small cell lung cancer. The CDR3 runs from the conserved cysteine through the conserved F or W. A D gene is named only where the DNA matches it firmly. Size is omitted from some rows. Given values are once, few, many or a class for expanded clones.

j_call,d_call,clone_size,v_call,cdr3_aa,cdr3_nt
TRBJ2-3,.,.,TRBV6-5,CASRQDWGADTQYF,TGTGCCAGCAGGCAGGACTGGGGCGCAGATACGCAGTATTTT
TRBJ2-6,.,few,TRBV7-2,CASSLDISGANVLTF,TGTGCCAGCAGCTTAGACATCTCTGGGGCCAACGTCCTGACTTTC
TRBJ2-7,.,.,TRBV4-1,CASSQAGQGSHEQYF,TGCGCCAGCAGCCAAGCGGGGCAGGGTAGTCACGAGCAGTACTTC
TRBJ2-7,.,many,TRBV28,CASSFVSSYEQYF,TGTGCCAGCAGTTTTGTCAGCAGCTACGAGCAGTACTTC
TRBJ2-2,TRBD2,few,TRBV28,CASRPTSENTGELFF,TGTGCCAGCAGACCGACTAGCGAGAACACCGGGGAGCTGTTTTTT
TRBJ2-3,.,few,TRBV20-1,CSAGGGQGRTDTQYF,TGCAGTGCTGGTGGTGGCCAAGGGCGAACAGATACGCAGTATTTT
TRBJ1-4,.,.,TRBV19,CATVMGEKLFF,TGTGCCACCGTAATGGGAGAAAAACTGTTTTTT
TRBJ2-2,TRBD1,few,TRBV9,CASSLRGLDGELFF,TGTGCCAGCAGCTTAAGGGGGCTGGACGGGGAGCTGTTTTTT
TRBJ2-2,.,few,TRBV6-5,CASSYMFANTGELFF,TGTGCCAGCAGTTATATGTTTGCGAACACCGGGGAGCTGTTTTTT
TRBJ2-3,TRBD2,few,TRBV9,CASSVGLAGWADTQYF,TGTGCCAGCAGCGTAGGACTAGCGGGCTGGGCAGATACGCAGTATTTT
TRBJ2-3,.,.,TRBV6-6,CASSHPPTDTQYF,TGTGCCAGCAGTCACCCCCCCACAGATACGCAGTATTTT
TRBJ1-1,.,few,TRBV7-3,CASSLSAGTEAFF,TGTGCCAGCAGCTTAAGTGCCGGCACTGAAGCTTTCTTT
TRBJ2-3,TRBD2,.,TRBV18,CASSPRREASTDTQYF,TGTGCCAGCTCACCACGGCGGGAGGCCTCCACAGATACGCAGTATTTT
TRBJ2-7,.,few,TRBV27,CASSLSGAYEQYF,TGTGCCAGCAGTTTATCAGGGGCCTACGAGCAGTACTTC
TRBJ2-7,.,few,TRBV5-6,CASSGFGSRAPYEQYF,TGTGCCAGCAGCGGATTTGGGTCACGGGCTCCCTACGAGCAGTACTTC
TRBJ2-7,TRBD2,few,TRBV7-2,CASTTPGRFHEQYF,TGTGCCAGCACCACGCCCGGGAGGTTCCACGAGCAGTACTTC
TRBJ2-7,TRBD1,few,TRBV11-1,CATGTGISYEQYF,TGTGCCACCGGGACAGGGATTTCCTACGAGCAGTACTTC
TRBJ2-5,.,few,TRBV2,CASSGLHLGETQYF,TGTGCCAGCAGTGGGCTCCATCTAGGAGAGACCCAGTACTTC
TRBJ2-3,TRBD2,few,TRBV6-5,CASSYLVGGVLADTQYF,TGTGCCAGCAGTTACCTCGTCGGGGGGGTTCTCGCAGATACGCAGTATTTT
TRBJ2-7,TRBD1,few,TRBV29-1,CSVSRDRGSYEQYF,TGCAGCGTTTCCCGGGACAGGGGATCCTACGAGCAGTACTTC
TRBJ1-4,TRBD1,.,TRBV5-8,CASSLGRGLASLFF,TGTGCCAGCAGCTTGGGAAGGGGGCTAGCATCGTTGTTTTTT
TRBJ2-3,.,.,TRBV7-9,CASSLGGDTDTQYF,TGTGCCAGCAGCTTAGGAGGGGACACAGATACGCAGTATTTT
TRBJ2-1,TRBD1,few,TRBV18,CASSPSGTGINEQFF,TGTGCCAGCTCACCGTCGGGGACAGGGATCAATGAGCAGTTCTTC
TRBJ1-5,TRBD1,.,TRBV18,CASSPLGTGGNQPQHF,TGTGCCAGCTCACCACTCGGGACAGGGGGTAATCAGCCCCAGCATTTT
TRBJ1-1,.,.,TRBV20-1,CSALYRAVGMNTEAFF,TGCAGTGCTCTCTACAGGGCGGTGGGAATGAACACTGAAGCTTTCTTT
TRBJ2-2,TRBD1,many,TRBV28,CASRTGGTGELFF,TGTGCCAGCAGGACAGGGGGCACCGGGGAGCTGTTTTTT
TRBJ1-5,TRBD1,.,TRBV30,CAWGQGDNQPQHF,TGTGCCTGGGGACAGGGCGACAATCAGCCCCAGCATTTT
TRBJ2-7,.,few,TRBV28,CASSLRAGRPSGEQYF,TGTGCCAGCAGTTTAAGGGCTGGACGGCCCTCGGGCGAGCAGTACTTC
TRBJ2-1,.,many,TRBV5-1,CASSLKTELSNEQFF,TGCGCCAGCAGCTTGAAGACAGAGCTTTCAAATGAGCAGTTCTTC
TRBJ2-5,TRBD1,many,TRBV14,CARGQGATQETQYF,TGTGCCAGGGGACAGGGAGCGACGCAGGAGACCCAGTACTTC
TRBJ2-3,.,.,TRBV6-1,CASSGAGSSTDTQYF,TGTGCCAGCAGTGGGGCCGGCTCTAGCACAGATACGCAGTATTTT
TRBJ1-2,.,many,TRBV6-5,CASSYSGETYGYTF,TGTGCCAGCAGTTACTCCGGGGAAACCTATGGCTACACCTTC
TRBJ2-5,.,few,TRBV20-1,CSARELVETQYF,TGCAGTGCTAGAGAGCTAGTAGAGACCCAGTACTTC
TRBJ2-7,.,few,TRBV7-3,CASSLHHGGEQYF,TGTGCCAGCAGCTTACACCACGGGGGCGAGCAGTACTTC
TRBJ2-5,TRBD1,.,TRBV29-1,CSVLPKTGGQETQYF,TGCAGCGTCCTCCCAAAGACAGGGGGGCAAGAGACCCAGTACTTC
TRBJ1-1,.,many,TRBV18,CASSRTENTEAFF,TGTGCCAGCTCACGTACAGAGAACACTGAAGCTTTCTTT
TRBJ1-5,TRBD1,.,TRBV7-2,CASRLDRGLNQPQHF,TGTGCCAGCAGACTGGACAGGGGGCTGAATCAGCCCCAGCATTTT
TRBJ2-7,TRBD1,.,TRBV12-3/TRBV12-4,CASSNLQGYEQYF,TGTGCCAGCAGTAACCTACAGGGGTACGAGCAGTACTTC
TRBJ1-5,.,many,TRBV12-3/TRBV12-4,CASSRGIQPQHF,TGTGCCAGCAGCCGAGGTATTCAGCCCCAGCATTTT
TRBJ1-3,TRBD1,few,TRBV6-1,CASSDRDRGHF,TGTGCCAGCAGTGACCGAGACAGGGGACATTTT
TRBJ2-1,.,.,TRBV12-3/TRBV12-4,CASSYTGHNEQFF,TGTGCCAGCAGCTACACAGGGCACAATGAGCAGTTCTTC
TRBJ2-1,TRBD2,many,TRBV10-3,CAISEPTGTSQFF,TGTGCCATCAGTGAACCTACCGGGACTAGTCAGTTCTTC
TRBJ2-3,.,many,TRBV20-1,CSALIPGGATSTDTQYF,TGCAGTGCGTTGATTCCGGGCGGGGCCACTAGCACAGATACGCAGTATTTT
TRBJ1-5,.,few,TRBV12-3/TRBV12-4,CASSFQGSTQPQHF,TGTGCCAGCAGTTTCCAGGGTAGCACTCAGCCCCAGCATTTT
TRBJ2-5,TRBD1,many,TRBV4-2,CASSQNPGQGAETQYF,TGTGCCAGCAGCCAAAATCCGGGACAGGGGGCCGAGACCCAGTACTTC
TRBJ2-5,.,.,TRBV24-1,CATSDFQETQYF,TGTGCCACCAGTGATTTCCAAGAGACCCAGTACTTC
TRBJ1-1,.,many,TRBV6-2/TRBV6-3,CASSYSSPTEAFF,TGTGCCAGCAGTTACTCGAGCCCAACTGAAGCTTTCTTT
TRBJ1-1,.,many,TRBV5-1,CASSSPLNTEAFF,TGCGCCAGCAGCTCCCCCTTGAACACTGAAGCTTTCTTT
TRBJ1-3,.,.,TRBV12-3/TRBV12-4,CASSLALAGNTIYF,TGTGCCAGCAGTTTAGCCCTGGCGGGAAACACCATATATTTT
TRBJ1-2,.,few,TRBV5-4,CASSLRGQYYGYTF,TGTGCCAGCAGCTTGCGAGGACAGTACTATGGCTACACCTTC
TRBJ2-3,.,.,TRBV7-2,CASSLVTGPTDTQYF,TGTGCCAGCAGCTTAGTAACAGGGCCCACAGATACGCAGTATTTT
TRBJ1-2,.,few,TRBV7-9,CASSYGNNAYTF,TGTGCCAGCAGCTACGGCAACAACGCCTACACCTTC
TRBJ2-1,TRBD2,many,TRBV24-1,CATSESSGNTYNEQFF,TGTGCCACCAGTGAGTCTAGCGGGAATACCTACAATGAGCAGTTCTTC
TRBJ2-5,.,many,TRBV9,CASSEGVEETQYF,TGTGCCAGCAGCGAAGGGGTAGAAGAGACCCAGTACTTC
TRBJ2-3,.,many,TRBV4-3,CASSQVPSSTPDTQYF,TGCGCCAGCAGCCAAGTTCCCTCTAGTACCCCAGATACGCAGTATTTT
TRBJ2-2,TRBD2,.,TRBV27,CASSSLLAGAYTGELFF,TGTGCCAGCAGTTCCCTTTTGGCGGGAGCTTACACCGGGGAGCTGTTTTTT
TRBJ1-1,.,many,TRBV7-2,CASSLGTGGITEAFF,TGTGCCAGCAGCTTAGGCACAGGAGGCATTACTGAAGCTTTCTTT
TRBJ2-2,TRBD1,.,TRBV20-1,CSARDLVPYRDRASFNTGELFF,TGCAGTGCTAGAGATTTGGTTCCCTATCGGGACAGGGCGAGCTTCAACACCGGGGAGCTGTTTTTT
TRBJ2-7,TRBD1,.,TRBV20-1,CSAPRTGVGSPYEQYF,TGCAGTGCACCGAGGACAGGGGTTGGGTCCCCCTACGAGCAGTACTTC
TRBJ2-7,TRBD1,many,TRBV10-1,CASSEGQGFYEQYF,TGCGCCAGCAGTGAAGGACAGGGTTTCTACGAGCAGTACTTC